The clone carrying this T cell receptor beta chain has more than one count but fewer than ten. Its antigen is still unknown. The sample is drawn from a study of post-analysis software for immune sequencing data. Study background: Relapsing-remitting, secondary progressive and progressive-relapsing forms of multiple sclerosis all featured among disease courses.

Prepared TCR beta cDNA libraries contained unique molecular identifiers. Via MiXCR, TCRdb re-called the PCR reads, giving one row per CDR3 protein. This table holds a few hundred thousand distinct CDR3 sequences, roughly 38% found once. The CDR3 runs 15 residues. Trimming pared 3 bases from V and 0 bases from J, leaving 9 bases between. Germline V gene data show CDR1 as MDHEN and CDR2 as SYDVKM. Study-wide findings and caveats: Those samples that were prepared in the same batch co-clustered strongly by F measure. The normalized Chao1 diversity of multiple sclerosis patients was significantly lower than that of controls. Comparison of patients with controls showed about 5 TRBV segments more frequent in patients, TRBV5-6, TRBV5-1 and TRBV20-1 among them.

The chain carries TRBV28 and TRBJ2-1; D gene unclear. Sequencing was performed on blood. The source is a girl aged 10 to 17 with multiple sclerosis. The CDR3 DNA follows: TGTGCCAGCAGTTTTGGTCTGAACTCCTACAATGAGCAGTTCTTC. Its protein product is CASSFGLNSYNEQFF.